This TCR beta chain stems from a study of tumor-infiltrating lymphocytes in primary liver carcinoma. Overall study: Tumors were staged T1-T3 N0M0 and measured about 4 to 11 cm across. Productive TCRbeta reads per sample were roughly 3.5 to 7.5 million, not differing by tissue. Findings and limits, study-wide: Significantly greater top-250-clone fractions characterized tumors relative to blood (p = 0.039).

There are 14 residues in the CDR3. Per germline, CDR1 WSHSY and CDR2 SAAADI. The germline V and J ends were trimmed by 10 bases and 2 bases, with 17 bases remaining between them. Reverse transcription of roughly 0.45 ug total RNA with a constant-region primer produced TCR beta cDNA. Researchers made the TCR beta libraries by running three nested multiplex PCR rounds with slightly modified ARM-PCR. The first two PCR rounds, approximately 11 cycles each, used TRBV1-TRBV30 forward primers and a C-beta reverse primer. Each CDR3 protein gets one entry after TCRdb re-called the multiplex PCR reads with MiXCR. In the table there are over 250,000 distinct CDR3 sequences, around three fifths of which are singletons. Germline DNA was also extracted, and blood RNA was taken from unsorted whole blood. The patients, who had chronic HBV infection, were treatment-naive (untreated). This clonotype has just a few counts. Its antigen is currently unknown.

This sequence was found in a woman in her 30s with primary liver carcinoma and hepatitis B virus infection. Sequencing used peripheral blood. The chain links TRBV10-2 to TRBJ1-2, with D unclear. The CDR3 sequence: CATDPAGNNYGYTF. The CDR3 DNA follows: TGCGCCACCGACCCGGCGGGGAACAACTATGGCTACACCTTC.